Detailed here is one T cell receptor (beta chain). What it binds is not known. This entry belongs to a study of monozygotic twins with inflammatory bowel disease. Study-level findings and limits: Repertoire similarity did not differ between concordant and discordant twins, possibly owing to limited power.

TCRdb reprocessed the 5' RACE reads and keeps a single row for each CDR3 protein, giving no DNA. This sample's table reports about 160,000 distinct CDR3 sequences. Total RNA was isolated from whole blood without T cell sorting. Germline V gene data show CDR1 as SQVTM and CDR2 as ANQGSEA. The CDR3 runs 13 residues. This rearrangement joins TRBV29-1 to TRBJ2-1; TCRdb returns TRBD1, unconfirmable since there is no DNA. The receptor comes from a human donor with ulcerative colitis or Crohn's disease, or a healthy co-twin of an affected twin (not recorded which). Material for sequencing was blood. CDR3 protein: CSVEDGGANEQFF.